This note documents a single T cell receptor beta chain sequence. What it binds is unknown. The sample belongs to a study of T cell responses to AZD1222 COVID-19 vaccine. This table comes from immunoSEQ multiplex PCR, and its TCRdb copy is limited to in-frame clones, with some not included. The table has approximately 68,000 clones, around 89% seen once. Study-wide results and limits: Seropositive at baseline were only five or six AZD1222 recipients. CD4 TCRs covered the whole spike, strongest at regions 160-218 and 743-854.

With 2 bases removed from V and 3 bases from J, the gap between germline ends came to 11 bases. This CDR3 region has 13 residues. Germline lookup yields CDR1 GTSNPN and CDR2 SVGIG (reference sequence). Source: peripheral blood, taken 28 days after the second dose of the MenACWY control vaccine. This clonotype was obtained from an adult who received the MenACWY meningococcal vaccine as a control. The chain links TRBV30 to TRBJ2-7; D is possibly TRBD1 or TRBD2 (6 bases each). The CDR3 DNA sequence: TGTGCCTGGAGTAGGGGGGCCAACTACGAGCAGTACTTC. Protein: CAWSRGANYEQYF.